This T cell receptor (beta chain) was profiled in a study of T cell clones after liver transplantation. This clone was detected only once. Germline CDR1 is SGHTA and CDR2 is FQGTGA. V was cut by 3 bases and J by 1 base, with 7 bases left in between. The CDR3 length is 13 residues. Measured with immunoSEQ multiplex PCR; TCRdb has only the in-frame clones, and not every one. This sample yields approximately 72,000 clones, of which more than 90% are seen a single time; under 3.5% belongs to the top ten. This chain links TRBV7-3 with TRBJ2-7; D perhaps matches TRBD2 (5 bases). The specimen was CD4+ T cells from blood, collected before liver transplant. This TCR was sampled from a human donor who received a liver transplant. The DNA of the CDR3 is TGTGCCAGCAGCTTGTCGGGGTCCTACGAGCAGTACTTC. Translated, it gives CASSLSGSYEQYF.